This paragraph reports one TCR beta chain. These data come from a study of blood T cell repertoires in COVID-19. About the research overall: Researchers got acute and convalescent COVID-19 samples from the United States, Italy and Spain. PBMCs, B-cell-depleted T cells, or T cells were the source of the cDNA or gDNA that made up the material.

Authors' data handling: Nucleated cell number was recorded as an estimate derived from reference gene primer amplification. TCRdb keeps only in-frame clones here, not all; method: immunoSEQ multiplex PCR. That table gives V, J and clone size, and the DNA gave D and trimming. The sample includes 40,000 or so clones, 85% of them seen just once. V trimming: 1 base; J trimming: 1 base; junction bases outside the gene matches: 5. CDR1 and CDR2 (germline): LGHNA, YNFKEQ. This CDR3 contains 16 residues. Sequencing was done on a sample of peripheral blood. The source is a human donor in a cohort sampled during active COVID-19. This chain uses TRBV4-2 with TRBJ2-7; 9 nucleotides line up with TRBD2. DNA for the CDR3: TGTGCCAGCAGCCAAGGCCTTAGCGGGAGTTCCTACGAGCAGTACTTC. Translation: CASSQGLSGSSYEQYF.